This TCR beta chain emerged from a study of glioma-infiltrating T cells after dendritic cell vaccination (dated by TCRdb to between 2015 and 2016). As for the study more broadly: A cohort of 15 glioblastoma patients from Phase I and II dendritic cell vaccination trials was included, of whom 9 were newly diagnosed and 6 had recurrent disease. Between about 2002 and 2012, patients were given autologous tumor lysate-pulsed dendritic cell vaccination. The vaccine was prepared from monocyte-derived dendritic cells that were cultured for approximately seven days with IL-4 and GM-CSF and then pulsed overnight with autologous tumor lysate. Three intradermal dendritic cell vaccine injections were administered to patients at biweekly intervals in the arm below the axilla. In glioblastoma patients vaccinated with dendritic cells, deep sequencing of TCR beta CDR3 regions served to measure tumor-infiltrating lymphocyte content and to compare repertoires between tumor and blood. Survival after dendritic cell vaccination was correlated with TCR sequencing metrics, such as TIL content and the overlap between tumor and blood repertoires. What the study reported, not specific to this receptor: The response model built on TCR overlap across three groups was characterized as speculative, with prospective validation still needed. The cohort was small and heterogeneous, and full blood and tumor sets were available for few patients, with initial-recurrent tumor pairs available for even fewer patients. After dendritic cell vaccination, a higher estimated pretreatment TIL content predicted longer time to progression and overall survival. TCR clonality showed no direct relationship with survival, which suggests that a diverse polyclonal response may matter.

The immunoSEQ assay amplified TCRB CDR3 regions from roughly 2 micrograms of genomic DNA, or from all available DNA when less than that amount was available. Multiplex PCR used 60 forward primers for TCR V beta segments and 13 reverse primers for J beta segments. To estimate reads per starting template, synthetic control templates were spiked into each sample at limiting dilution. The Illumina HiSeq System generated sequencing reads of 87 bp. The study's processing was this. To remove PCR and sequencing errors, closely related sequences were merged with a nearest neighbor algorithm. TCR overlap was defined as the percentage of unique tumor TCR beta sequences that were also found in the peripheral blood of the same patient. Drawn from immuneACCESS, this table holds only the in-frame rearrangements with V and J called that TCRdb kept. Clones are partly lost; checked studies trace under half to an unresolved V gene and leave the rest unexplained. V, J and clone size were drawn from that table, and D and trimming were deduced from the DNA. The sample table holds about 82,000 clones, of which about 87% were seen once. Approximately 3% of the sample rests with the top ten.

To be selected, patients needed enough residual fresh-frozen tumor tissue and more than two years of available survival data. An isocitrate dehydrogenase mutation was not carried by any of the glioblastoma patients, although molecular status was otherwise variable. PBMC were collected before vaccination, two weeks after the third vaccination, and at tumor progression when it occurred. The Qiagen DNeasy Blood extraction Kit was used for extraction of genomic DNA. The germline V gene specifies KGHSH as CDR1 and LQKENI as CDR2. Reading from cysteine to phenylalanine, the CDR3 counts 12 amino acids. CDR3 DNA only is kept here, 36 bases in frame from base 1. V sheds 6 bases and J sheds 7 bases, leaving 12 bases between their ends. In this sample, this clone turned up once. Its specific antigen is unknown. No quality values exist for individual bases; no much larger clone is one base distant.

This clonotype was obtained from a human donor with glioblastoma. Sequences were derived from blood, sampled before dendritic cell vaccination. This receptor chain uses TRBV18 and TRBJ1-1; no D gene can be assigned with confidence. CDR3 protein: CASSPELNEAFF. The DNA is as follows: TGTGCCAGCTCCCCAGAGCTAAATGAAGCTTTCTTT.